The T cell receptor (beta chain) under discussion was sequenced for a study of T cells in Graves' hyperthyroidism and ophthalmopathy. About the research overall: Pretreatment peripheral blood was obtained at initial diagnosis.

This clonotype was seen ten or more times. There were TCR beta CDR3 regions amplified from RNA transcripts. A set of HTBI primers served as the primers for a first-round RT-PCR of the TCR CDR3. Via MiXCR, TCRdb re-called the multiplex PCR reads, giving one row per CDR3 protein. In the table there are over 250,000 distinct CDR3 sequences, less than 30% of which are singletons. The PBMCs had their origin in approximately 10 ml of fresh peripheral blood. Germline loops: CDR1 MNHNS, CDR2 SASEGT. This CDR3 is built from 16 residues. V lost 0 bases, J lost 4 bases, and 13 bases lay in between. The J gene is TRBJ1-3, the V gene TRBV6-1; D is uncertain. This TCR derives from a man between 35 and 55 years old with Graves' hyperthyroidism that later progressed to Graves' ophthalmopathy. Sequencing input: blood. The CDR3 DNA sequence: TGTGCCAGCAGTGAAGCAAGAACGGGCCGGGGAAACACCATATATTTT. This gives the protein CASSEARTGRGNTIYF.